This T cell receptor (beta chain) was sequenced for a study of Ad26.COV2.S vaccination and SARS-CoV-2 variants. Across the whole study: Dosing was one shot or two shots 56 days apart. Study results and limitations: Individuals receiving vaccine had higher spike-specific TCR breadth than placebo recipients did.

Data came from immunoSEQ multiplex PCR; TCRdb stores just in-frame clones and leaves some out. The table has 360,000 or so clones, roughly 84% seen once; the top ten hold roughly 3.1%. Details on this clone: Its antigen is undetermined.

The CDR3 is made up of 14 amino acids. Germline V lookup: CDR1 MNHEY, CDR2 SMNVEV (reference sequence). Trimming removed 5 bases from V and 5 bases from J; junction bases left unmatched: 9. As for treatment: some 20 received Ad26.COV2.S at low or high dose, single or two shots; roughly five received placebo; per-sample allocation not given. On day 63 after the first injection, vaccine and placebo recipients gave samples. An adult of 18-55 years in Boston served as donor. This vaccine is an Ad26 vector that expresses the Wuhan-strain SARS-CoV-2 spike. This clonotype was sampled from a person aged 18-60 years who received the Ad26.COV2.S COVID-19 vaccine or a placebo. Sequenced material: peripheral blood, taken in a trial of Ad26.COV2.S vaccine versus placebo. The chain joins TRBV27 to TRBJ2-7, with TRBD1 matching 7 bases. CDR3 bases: TGTGCCAGCAGTCTACACAACAGGGGTGACGAGCAGTACTTC. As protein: CASSLHNRGDEQYF.